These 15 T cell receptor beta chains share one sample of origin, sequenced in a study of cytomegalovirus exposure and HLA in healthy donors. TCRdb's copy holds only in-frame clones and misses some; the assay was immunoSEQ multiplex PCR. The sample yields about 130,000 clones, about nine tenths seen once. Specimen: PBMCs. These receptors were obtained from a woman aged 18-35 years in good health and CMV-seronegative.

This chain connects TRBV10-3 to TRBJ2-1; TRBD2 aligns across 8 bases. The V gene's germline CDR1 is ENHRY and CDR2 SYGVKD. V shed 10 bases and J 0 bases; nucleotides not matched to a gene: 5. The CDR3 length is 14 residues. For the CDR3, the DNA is TGTGCCACCAAGCGGGAGAGCTCCTACAATGAGCAGTTCTTC. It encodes CATKRESSYNEQFF.

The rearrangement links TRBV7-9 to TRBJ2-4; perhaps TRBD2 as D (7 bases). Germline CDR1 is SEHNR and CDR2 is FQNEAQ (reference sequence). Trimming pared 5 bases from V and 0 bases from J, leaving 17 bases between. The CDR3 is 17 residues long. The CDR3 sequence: CASSPTGGAIAKNIQYF. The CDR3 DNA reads TGTGCCAGCAGCCCAACTGGGGGGGCTATAGCCAAAAACATTCAGTACTTC.

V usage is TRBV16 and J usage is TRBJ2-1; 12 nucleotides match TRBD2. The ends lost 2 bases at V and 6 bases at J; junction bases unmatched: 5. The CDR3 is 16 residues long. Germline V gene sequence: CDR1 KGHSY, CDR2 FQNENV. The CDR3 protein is CASSQGASGRANEQFF. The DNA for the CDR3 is TGTGCCAGCAGCCAAGGGGCTAGCGGGAGGGCCAATGAGCAGTTCTTC.

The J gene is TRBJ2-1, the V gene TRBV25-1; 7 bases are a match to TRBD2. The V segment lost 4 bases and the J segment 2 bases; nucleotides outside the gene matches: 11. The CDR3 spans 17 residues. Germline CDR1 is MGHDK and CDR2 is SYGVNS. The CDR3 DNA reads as TGTGCCAGCAGTGTCTTAGCGGAGGGGACTACCTACAATGAGCAGTTCTTC. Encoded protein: CASSVLAEGTTYNEQFF.

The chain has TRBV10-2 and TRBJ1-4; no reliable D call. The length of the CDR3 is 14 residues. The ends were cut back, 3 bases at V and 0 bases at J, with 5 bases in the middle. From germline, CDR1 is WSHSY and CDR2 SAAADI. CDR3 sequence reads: CASSDFSTNEKLFF. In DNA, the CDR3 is TGCGCCAGCAGTGATTTCTCAACTAATGAAAAACTGTTTTTT.

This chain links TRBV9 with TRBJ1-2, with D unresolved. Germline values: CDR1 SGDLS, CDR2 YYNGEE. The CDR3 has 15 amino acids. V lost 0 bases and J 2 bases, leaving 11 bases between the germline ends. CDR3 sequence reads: CASSVDGGTNYGYTF. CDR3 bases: TGTGCCAGCAGCGTAGACGGCGGTACGAACTATGGCTACACCTTC.

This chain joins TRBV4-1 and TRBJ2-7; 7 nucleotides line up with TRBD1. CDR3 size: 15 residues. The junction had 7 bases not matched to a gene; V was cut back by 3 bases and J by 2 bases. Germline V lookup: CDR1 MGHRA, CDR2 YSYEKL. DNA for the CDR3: TGCGCCAGCAGCCACCCCACGGACAGGACCTACGAGCAGTACTTC. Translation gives CASSHPTDRTYEQYF.

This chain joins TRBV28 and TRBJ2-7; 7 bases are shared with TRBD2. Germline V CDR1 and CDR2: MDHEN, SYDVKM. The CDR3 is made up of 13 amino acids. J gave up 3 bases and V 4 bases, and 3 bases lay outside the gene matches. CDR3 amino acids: CASSWGGDYEQYF. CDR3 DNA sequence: TGTGCCAGCAGTTGGGGAGGGGACTACGAGCAGTACTTC.

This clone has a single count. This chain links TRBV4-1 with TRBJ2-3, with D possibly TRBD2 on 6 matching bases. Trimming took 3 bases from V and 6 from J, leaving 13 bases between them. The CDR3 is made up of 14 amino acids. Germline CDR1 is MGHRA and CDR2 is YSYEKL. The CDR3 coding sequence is TGCGCCAGCAGCCAGCTTCTAGCGAGGGATACGCAGTATTTT. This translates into CASSQLLARDTQYF.

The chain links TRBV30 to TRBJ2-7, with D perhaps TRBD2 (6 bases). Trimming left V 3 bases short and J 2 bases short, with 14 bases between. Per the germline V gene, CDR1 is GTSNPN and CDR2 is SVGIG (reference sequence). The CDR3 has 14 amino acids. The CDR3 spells CAWSIGGVTYEQYF. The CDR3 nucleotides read TGTGCCTGGAGCATCGGGGGAGTCACCTACGAGCAGTACTTC.

The CDR3 reads CASSSDRVIMNTEAFF. The CDR3 nucleotides are TGTGCCAGCAGTTCGGACAGGGTAATAATGAACACTGAAGCTTTCTTT. The rearrangement uses TRBV28 and TRBJ1-1, with TRBD1 identical over 8 bases. This CDR3 spans 16 amino acids. V shed 4 bases, J shed 0 bases, and the junction held 7 bases outside the gene matches. Germline V gene lookup returns CDR1 MDHEN and CDR2 SYDVKM.

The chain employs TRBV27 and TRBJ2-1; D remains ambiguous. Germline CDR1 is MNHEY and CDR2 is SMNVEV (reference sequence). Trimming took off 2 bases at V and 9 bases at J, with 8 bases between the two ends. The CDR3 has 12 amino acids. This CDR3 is CASSLNVGEQFF. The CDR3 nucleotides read TGTGCCAGCAGTTTAAACGTCGGTGAGCAGTTCTTC.

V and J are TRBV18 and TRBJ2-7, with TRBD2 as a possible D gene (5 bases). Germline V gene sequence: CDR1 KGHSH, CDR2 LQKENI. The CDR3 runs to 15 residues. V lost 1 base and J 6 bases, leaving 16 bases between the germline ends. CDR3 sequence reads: CASSPQDPLAGEQYF. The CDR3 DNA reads TGTGCCAGCTCACCACAGGACCCGCTAGCCGGCGAGCAGTACTTC. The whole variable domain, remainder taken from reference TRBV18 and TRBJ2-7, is NAGVMQNPRHLVRRRGQEARLRCSPMKGHSHVYWYRQLPEEGLKFMVYLQKENIIDESGMPKERFSAEFPKEGPSILRIQQVVRGDSAAYFCASSPQDPLAGEQYFGPGTRLTVT.

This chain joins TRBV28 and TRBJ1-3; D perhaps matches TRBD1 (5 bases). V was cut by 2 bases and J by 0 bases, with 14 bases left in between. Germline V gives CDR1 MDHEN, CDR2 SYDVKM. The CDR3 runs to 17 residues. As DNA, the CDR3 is TGTGCCAGCAGTTTAATTCCGCGGGGCCGCTCTGGAAACACCATATATTTT. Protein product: CASSLIPRGRSGNTIYF.

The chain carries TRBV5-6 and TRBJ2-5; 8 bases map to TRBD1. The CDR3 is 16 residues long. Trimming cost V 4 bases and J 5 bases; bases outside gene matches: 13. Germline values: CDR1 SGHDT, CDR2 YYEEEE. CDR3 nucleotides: TGTGCCAGCAGCCAGAAACAGGGGGATAGTTTGGAGACCCAGTACTTC. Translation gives CASSQKQGDSLETQYF. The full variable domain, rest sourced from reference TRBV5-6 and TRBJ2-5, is DAGVTQSPTHLIKTRGQQVTLRCSPKSGHDTVSWYQQALGQGPQFIFQYYEEEERQRGNFPDRFSGHQFPNYSSELNVNALLLGDSALYLCASSQKQGDSLETQYFGPGTRLLVL.